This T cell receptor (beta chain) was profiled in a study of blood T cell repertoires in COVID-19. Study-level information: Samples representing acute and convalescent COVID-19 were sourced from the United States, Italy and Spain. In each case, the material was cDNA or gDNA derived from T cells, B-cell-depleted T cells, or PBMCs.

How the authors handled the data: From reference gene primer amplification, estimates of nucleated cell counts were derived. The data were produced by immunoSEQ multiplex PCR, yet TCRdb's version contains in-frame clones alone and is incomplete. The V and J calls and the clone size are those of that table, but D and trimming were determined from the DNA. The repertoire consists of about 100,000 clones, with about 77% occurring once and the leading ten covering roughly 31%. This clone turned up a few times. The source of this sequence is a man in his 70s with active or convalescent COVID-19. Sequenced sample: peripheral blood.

The CDR3 DNA reads TGTGCCAGCAGTCGGACAGGGGGCGCGACAAGGAACACTGAAGCTTTCTTT. It codes for CASSRTGGATRNTEAFF. The chain joins TRBV27 to TRBJ1-1, with 11 bases matching TRBD1. Trimming took 5 bases from V and 1 from J; bases not matched to a gene: 9. From germline, CDR1 is MNHEY and CDR2 SMNVEV (reference sequence). The CDR3 spans 17 residues.